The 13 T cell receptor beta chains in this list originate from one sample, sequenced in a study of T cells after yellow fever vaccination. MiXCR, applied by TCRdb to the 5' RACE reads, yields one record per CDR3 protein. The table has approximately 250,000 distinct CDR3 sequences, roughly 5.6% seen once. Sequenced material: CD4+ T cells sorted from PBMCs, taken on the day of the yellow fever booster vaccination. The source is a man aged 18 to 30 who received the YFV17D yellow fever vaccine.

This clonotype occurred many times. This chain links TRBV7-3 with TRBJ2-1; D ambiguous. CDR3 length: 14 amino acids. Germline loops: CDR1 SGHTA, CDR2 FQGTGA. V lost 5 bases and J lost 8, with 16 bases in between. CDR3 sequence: CASSPTLAEDEQFF. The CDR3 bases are TGTGCCAGCAGCCCTACCCTCGCCGAGGATGAGCAGTTCTTC.

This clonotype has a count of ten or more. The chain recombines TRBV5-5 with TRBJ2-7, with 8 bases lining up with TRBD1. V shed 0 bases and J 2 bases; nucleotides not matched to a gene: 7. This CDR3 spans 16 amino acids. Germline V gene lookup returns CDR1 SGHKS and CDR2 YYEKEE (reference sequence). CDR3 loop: CASSLAIGQGTYEQYF. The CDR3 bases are TGTGCCAGCAGCTTGGCCATTGGACAGGGTACCTACGAGCAGTACTTC. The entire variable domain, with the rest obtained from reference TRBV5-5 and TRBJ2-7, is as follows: DAGVTQSPTHLIKTRGQQVTLRCSPISGHKSVSWYQQVLGQGPQFIFQYYEKEERGRGNFPDRFSARQFPNYSSELNVNALLLGDSALYLCASSLAIGQGTYEQYFGPGTRLTVT.

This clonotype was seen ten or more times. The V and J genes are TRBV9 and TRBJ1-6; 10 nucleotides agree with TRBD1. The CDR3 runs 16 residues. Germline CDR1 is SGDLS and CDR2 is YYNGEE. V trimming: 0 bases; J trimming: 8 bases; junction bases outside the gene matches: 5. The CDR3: CASSVGGTGVDSPLHF. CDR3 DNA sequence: TGTGCCAGCAGCGTAGGGGGGACAGGGGTGGATTCACCCCTCCACTTT.

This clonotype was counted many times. For the CDR3, the DNA is TGCAGCGCCCACCAGAGAGCCTATGGCTACACCTTC. Residues: CSAHQRAYGYTF. This sequence joins TRBV29-1 and TRBJ1-2; D unclear. Looked up from germline, CDR1 is SQVTM and CDR2 is ANQGSEA. V lost 7 bases, J lost 4 bases, and 13 bases lay in between. There are 12 residues in the CDR3.

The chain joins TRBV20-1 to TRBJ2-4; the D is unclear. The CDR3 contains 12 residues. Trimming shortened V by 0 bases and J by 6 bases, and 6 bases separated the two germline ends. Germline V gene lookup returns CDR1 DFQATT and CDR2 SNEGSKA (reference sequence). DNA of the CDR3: TGCAGTGCTAGAGATATCGGAAACATTCAGTACTTC. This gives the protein CSARDIGNIQYF.

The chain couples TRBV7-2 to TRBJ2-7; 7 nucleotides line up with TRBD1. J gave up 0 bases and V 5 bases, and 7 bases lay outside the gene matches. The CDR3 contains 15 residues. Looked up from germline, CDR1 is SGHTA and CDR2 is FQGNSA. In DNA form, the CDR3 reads TGTGCCAGCAGCCTTCGACAGGGCATCTCCTACGAGCAGTACTTC. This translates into CASSLRQGISYEQYF.

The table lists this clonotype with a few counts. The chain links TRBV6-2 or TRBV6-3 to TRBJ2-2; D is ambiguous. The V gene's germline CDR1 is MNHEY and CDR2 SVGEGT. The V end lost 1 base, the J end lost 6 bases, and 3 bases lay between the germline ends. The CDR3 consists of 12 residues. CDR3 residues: CASSYYAGELFF. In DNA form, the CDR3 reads TGTGCCAGCAGTTACTATGCCGGGGAGCTGTTTTTT.

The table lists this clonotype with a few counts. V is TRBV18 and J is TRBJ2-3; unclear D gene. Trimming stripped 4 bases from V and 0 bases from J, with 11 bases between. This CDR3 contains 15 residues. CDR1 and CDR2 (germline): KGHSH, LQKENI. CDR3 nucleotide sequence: TGTGCCAGCTCACTCCAGGAATCTAGCACAGATACGCAGTATTTT. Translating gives CASSLQESSTDTQYF.

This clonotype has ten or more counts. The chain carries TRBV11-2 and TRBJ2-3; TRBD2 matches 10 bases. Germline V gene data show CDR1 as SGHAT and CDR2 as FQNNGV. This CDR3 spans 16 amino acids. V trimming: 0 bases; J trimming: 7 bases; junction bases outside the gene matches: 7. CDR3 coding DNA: TGTGCCAGCAGCTTAGATCAGGCTAGCGGGGGCCATACGCAGTATTTT. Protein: CASSLDQASGGHTQYF.

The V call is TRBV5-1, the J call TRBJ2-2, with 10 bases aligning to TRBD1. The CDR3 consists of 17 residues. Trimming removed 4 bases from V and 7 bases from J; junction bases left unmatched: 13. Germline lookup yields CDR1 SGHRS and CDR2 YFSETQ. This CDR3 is CASSPGTGAPDGGELFF. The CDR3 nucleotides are TGCGCCAGCAGCCCCGGGACAGGGGCACCCGACGGCGGGGAGCTGTTTTTT.

CDR3 region: CASSQNERPPGSLYNEQFF. CDR3 nucleotides: TGCGCCAGCAGCCAAAACGAGCGGCCACCCGGGAGCCTCTACAATGAGCAGTTCTTC. J is TRBJ2-1 and V is TRBV4-3; weak D call: TRBD2 (6 bases). V dropped 2 bases and J dropped 3 bases, with 23 bases sitting between them. Germline V gene lookup returns CDR1 LGHNA and CDR2 YSLEER. CDR3 length equals 19 residues.

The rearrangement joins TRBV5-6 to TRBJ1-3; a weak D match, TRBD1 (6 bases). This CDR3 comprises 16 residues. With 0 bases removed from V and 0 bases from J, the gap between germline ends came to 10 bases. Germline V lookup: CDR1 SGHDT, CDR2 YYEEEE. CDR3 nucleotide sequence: TGTGCCAGCAGCTTGGGGCAGGGGTTCTCTGGAAACACCATATATTTT. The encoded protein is CASSLGQGFSGNTIYF.

The CDR3 region has the DNA TGTGCCAGCACCGCCGGCGAGAAGGTACCGGGACAGGGAAAAGAGCAGTACGTC. It is translated as CASTAGEKVPGQGKEQYV. The rearrangement joins TRBV6-2 or TRBV6-3 to TRBJ2-7; 9 nucleotides line up with TRBD1. The CDR3 spans 18 residues. Unmatched junction bases numbered 23, after V lost 7 bases and J lost 7 bases. Looked up from germline, CDR1 is MNHEY and CDR2 is SVGEGT.